These 8 T cell receptor beta chains were all obtained from the same sample, sequenced in a study of blood T cell repertoires in COVID-19. The repertoire was sequenced with immunoSEQ multiplex PCR; TCRdb's copy has only in-frame clones and lacks some. This table holds 150,000 to 200,000 clones, approximately 88% found once. The sample taken for sequencing was peripheral blood. The source of these receptors is a woman older than 75 with active or convalescent COVID-19.

J is TRBJ2-3 and V is TRBV9; TRBD1 might be the D (5 bases). Germline V gene sequence: CDR1 SGDLS, CDR2 YYNGEE. Between the trimmed V and J ends, which lost 0 bases and 2 bases, there was a span of 13 bases. The CDR3 contains 16 residues. The CDR3 nucleotides read TGTGCCAGCAGCGTAGGGGGCAGGCCCCCCACAGATACGCAGTATTTT. It yields the protein CASSVGGRPPTDTQYF.

The J gene is TRBJ2-7, the V gene TRBV30; D gene unclear. Trimming took 0 bases from V and 6 from J, leaving 18 bases between them. Germline assignment: CDR1 GTSNPN and CDR2 SVGIG (reference sequence). CDR3 size: 15 residues. CDR3 region: CAWSVPSHHFFEQYF. The CDR3 DNA reads as TGTGCCTGGAGTGTCCCTTCGCACCACTTCTTCGAGCAGTACTTC.

The V gene is TRBV7-2, the J gene TRBJ2-7, with a possible D match to TRBD1 (6 bases). V was clipped by 7 bases and J by 2 bases, with 12 bases between them. Germline loops: CDR1 SGHTA, CDR2 FQGNSA. CDR3 length equals 13 residues. CDR3 amino acids: CASKSTGTYEQYF. The CDR3 DNA follows: TGTGCCAGCAAGTCTACAGGGACCTACGAGCAGTACTTC.

The chain recombines TRBV27 with TRBJ2-7, with D possibly TRBD1 on 6 matching bases. This CDR3 contains 14 residues. V lost 3 bases and J lost 3, with 12 bases in between. CDR1 MNHEY and CDR2 SMNVEV come from the germline V gene (reference sequence). The CDR3 DNA follows: TGTGCCAGCAGTTTGTGGGGGCGCGACTACGAGCAGTACTTC. Protein sequence: CASSLWGRDYEQYF.

The chain uses TRBV6-5 and TRBJ1-6; D possibly corresponds to TRBD1 (6 bases). Germline V gives CDR1 MNHEY, CDR2 SVGAGI. V lost 10 bases and J 7 bases, leaving 14 bases between the germline ends. This CDR3 region has 13 residues. The CDR3 sequence: CATLTGWNSPLHF. CDR3 in DNA: TGTGCCACCTTAACAGGGTGGAATTCACCCCTCCACTTT.

The genes are TRBV27 and TRBJ2-2; TRBD1 might be the D (8 bases). The CDR3 length is 15 residues. Trimming shortened V by 2 bases and J by 3 bases, and 10 bases separated the two germline ends. The V gene's germline CDR1 is MNHEY and CDR2 SMNVEV (reference sequence). As DNA, the CDR3 is TGTGCCAGCAGTTTAACAGGGGGGGACACCGGGGAGCTGTTTTTT. Protein: CASSLTGGDTGELFF.

V usage is TRBV6-2 or TRBV6-3 and J usage is TRBJ2-1; tentative D call: TRBD2 (5 bases). The CDR3 is 15 residues long. The ends were cut back, 6 bases at V and 1 base at J, with 13 bases in the middle. CDR1 and CDR2 (germline): MNHEY, SVGEGT. CDR3 region: CASSPERTSYNEQFF. In nucleotides, the CDR3 is TGTGCCAGCAGCCCCGAGCGGACTTCCTACAATGAGCAGTTCTTC.

The chain carries TRBV4-1 and TRBJ1-2; 9 bases line up with TRBD1. This CDR3 comprises 15 residues. The V gene end was trimmed by 2 bases and the J gene end by 6 bases; junction bases not matched to a gene: 7. Germline CDR1 is MGHRA and CDR2 is YSYEKL. The CDR3 region is CASSQPPGQGHGYTF. In DNA form, the CDR3 reads TGCGCCAGCAGCCAACCTCCGGGACAGGGCCATGGCTACACCTTC.